The next 11 T cell receptor beta chains were all read from a single sample in a study of T cell responses to AZD1222 COVID-19 vaccine. Libraries were prepared by immunoSEQ multiplex PCR; TCRdb keeps only in-frame clonotypes and omits some of them. The table has about 140,000 clones, 85% to 95% seen once. Source: peripheral blood, taken after recovery from COVID-19. The source of these receptors is an adult who had recovered from COVID-19.

The J gene is TRBJ1-5, the V gene TRBV28; D is possibly TRBD1 (6 bases). This CDR3 region has 14 residues. In germline, CDR1 is MDHEN, CDR2 SYDVKM. V was cut by 10 bases and J by 5 bases, with 18 bases left in between. The CDR3: CATQISWGHQPQHF. DNA of the CDR3: TGTGCCACCCAAATATCTTGGGGGCATCAGCCCCAGCATTTT.

The chain links TRBV5-4 to TRBJ2-3, with D possibly being TRBD2 (6 bases). Trimming took off 10 bases at V and 2 bases at J, with 14 bases between the two ends. The CDR3 is 13 amino acids. The V gene's germline CDR1 is SGHNT and CDR2 YYREEE (reference sequence). As DNA, the CDR3 is TGTGCCGGCCAACTAGCTTTCACAGATACGCAGTATTTT. Protein product: CAGQLAFTDTQYF.

The genes are TRBV11-2 and TRBJ2-6; no firm D call. This CDR3 has 16 residues. CDR1 is SGHAT and CDR2 is FQNNGV in the germline V gene. The V and J ends lost 3 bases and 0 bases respectively, with 9 bases between them. The chain's CDR3 is CASSFQLSSGANVLTF. Written as DNA, the CDR3 is TGTGCCAGCAGCTTCCAGCTGAGCTCTGGGGCCAACGTCCTGACTTTC.

The sample holds one count of this clone. The chain is built from TRBV30 and TRBJ1-1; no clear D gene. The CDR3 is 11 amino acids. Germline values: CDR1 GTSNPN, CDR2 SVGIG (reference sequence). V lost 1 base and J 5 bases, leaving 5 bases between the germline ends. CDR3 in amino acids: CAWSEVTEAFF. CDR3 nucleotides: TGTGCCTGGAGTGAGGTGACTGAAGCTTTCTTT.

V gene TRBV4-2 combines with J gene TRBJ2-7, with no clear D. Germline V gives CDR1 LGHNA, CDR2 YNFKEQ. Trimming removed 3 bases from V and 4 bases from J, with 7 bases in between. This CDR3 spans 12 amino acids. CDR3 in DNA: TGTGCCAGCAGCCACACAAATTACGAGCAGTACTTC. It codes for CASSHTNYEQYF.

V is TRBV12-3 or TRBV12-4 and J is TRBJ2-5; TRBD2 matches at 7 bases. The CDR3 contains 12 residues. The trim removed 7 bases at V and 4 bases at J, leaving 3 bases unmatched. CDR3 sequence: CASTGRLETQYF. The CDR3, as DNA: TGTGCCAGCACCGGGAGGCTAGAGACCCAGTACTTC.

This chain joins TRBV15 and TRBJ2-3; 7 bases are shared with TRBD2. This CDR3 is built from 14 residues. V was clipped by 1 base and J by 9 bases; unmatched bases: 7. CDR1 is LNHNV and CDR2 is YYDKDF in the germline V gene (reference sequence). CDR3: CATSRGEGRGTQYF. The DNA of the CDR3 is TGTGCCACCAGCAGAGGGGAGGGGAGAGGCACGCAGTATTTT.

The chain recombines TRBV5-1 with TRBJ1-2, with TRBD1 matching over 9 bases. The germline V gene encodes CDR1 SGHRS and CDR2 YFSETQ. Trimming took 4 bases from V and 4 from J; bases not matched to a gene: 5. CDR3 length: 14 amino acids. The CDR3 sequence: CASSPGTGSYGYTF. The CDR3 coding sequence is TGCGCCAGCAGCCCGGGGACAGGGTCCTATGGCTACACCTTC.

This clone was detected a few times. The CDR3 DNA reads TGTGCCAGCAGCCAAGATCTCCCCACCAGGCAGTACTTC. Translation: CASSQDLPTRQYF. This chain connects TRBV4-2 to TRBJ2-7; D is unresolved. Deletions cut 0 bases from V and 9 bases from J, with 12 bases between. CDR1 is LGHNA and CDR2 is YNFKEQ in the germline V gene. This CDR3 region has 13 residues.

The V call is TRBV6-5, the J call TRBJ2-6; 8 nucleotides align to TRBD1. The length of the CDR3 is 15 residues. The germline CDR1 and CDR2 sequences are MNHEY and SVGAGI. V was pared by 11 bases and J by 2 bases, with 8 bases of the junction left unmatched. Here the CDR3 reads CAVRQGIAGANVLTF. Written as DNA, the CDR3 is TGTGCCGTTCGACAGGGGATAGCTGGGGCCAACGTCCTGACTTTC.

The V and J genes are TRBV21-1 and TRBJ1-3; the table's D call of TRBD1 was not tested on the DNA. TRBV21-1 is classified as a pseudogene. This CDR3 is built from 16 residues. The CDR3, as DNA: TGTGCCAGCAGCACGACACGGCAGCAGCTCTCTCCCACCATATATTTT. Amino acid sequence: CASSTTRQQLSPTIYF.